A single TCR beta chain is shown here with its context. Per the original methods: Reference gene primer amplification gave estimated nucleated cell counts. Clones were read by immunoSEQ multiplex PCR, and TCRdb kept only the in-frame ones, dropping some. The V and J calls and clone size were taken over from that table, and D and trimming were inferred from the DNA. The sample carries 100,000 to 150,000 clones, 88% recorded once. The data derive from a study of blood T cell repertoires in COVID-19. Per the germline V gene, CDR1 is MDHEN and CDR2 is SYDVKM. Trimming at V came to 1 base and at J to 3 bases, leaving 7 bases not matched to a gene. The CDR3 covers 17 residues.

The sample consisted of peripheral blood. The chain recombines TRBV28 with TRBJ1-5, with 9 positions matching TRBD1. The TCR was taken from a human donor in a cohort sampled during active COVID-19. The chain's CDR3 is CASSLFGGTGSNQPQHF. CDR3 coding DNA: TGTGCCAGCAGTTTATTTGGTGGGACAGGGTCCAATCAGCCCCAGCATTTT.